The 29 T cell receptor beta chains in this list originate from one sample, sequenced in a study of blood T cell repertoires in COVID-19 (TCRdb year 2020). Library preparation employed the immunoSEQ multiplex PCR assay. What TCRdb holds here is the immuneACCESS table cut down to in-frame rearrangements. Part of the clones is not present; checked against another copy, under half of the missing clones reflect an unresolved V gene, and the others are unexplained. Within this sample are under 300,000 clones, with around four fifths of them counted one time only. The leading ten clones occupy 4.5% to 7% of the sample. Sample: peripheral blood. The receptor set was obtained from a man at least 80 years old with acute or convalescent COVID-19.

This clone was observed a handful of times. V and J are TRBV14 and TRBJ1-1; D ambiguous. From germline, CDR1 is SGHDN and CDR2 FVKESK. V shed 1 base and J shed 10 bases, with 13 bases lying between them. The length of the CDR3 is 13 residues. Written as DNA, the CDR3 is TGTGCCAGCAGCCAAGTCCAGTCGAGGCGAGCTTTCTTT. As protein: CASSQVQSRRAFF.

This clone has a handful of counts. The genes are TRBV5-1 and TRBJ1-1, with D perhaps matching TRBD1 (5 bases). In germline, CDR1 is SGHRS, CDR2 YFSETQ. The V gene lost 0 bases and the J gene lost 11 bases, with 11 bases spanning the gap. The CDR3 covers 12 residues. The CDR3 protein is CASSLAGEKAFF. The CDR3 DNA reads as TGCGCCAGCAGCTTGGCGGGGGAGAAGGCTTTCTTT.

CDR3 amino acids: CASSPRGTSGIADTQYF. The CDR3 coding sequence is TGTGCCAGCAGCCCACGAGGGACTAGCGGGATAGCAGATACGCAGTATTTT. The J gene is TRBJ2-3, the V gene TRBV7-8; 13 bases agree with TRBD2. Germline values: CDR1 SGHVS, CDR2 FQNEAQ. The CDR3 is 17 amino acids. V was pared by 5 bases and J by 4 bases, with 9 bases of the junction left unmatched.

The chain joins TRBV3-1 (or the pseudogene TRBV3-2) to TRBJ2-7; a possible D gene is TRBD1 (6 bases). Per the germline V gene, CDR1 is LGHDT and CDR2 is YNNKEL (reference sequence). V lost 0 bases to trimming and J lost 7 bases, with 10 bases between them. The CDR3 loop spans 13 amino acids. As DNA, the CDR3 is TGTGCCAGCAGCCAAGATATCAGGGGAGAGCAGTACTTC. Amino acid sequence: CASSQDIRGEQYF.

The chain links TRBV2 to TRBJ2-7; 9 bases are shared with TRBD2. Germline CDR1 is SNHLY and CDR2 is FYNNEI. The V and J ends lost 5 bases and 3 bases, in that order; junction bases with no gene match: 14. CDR3 size: 17 residues. CDR3 sequence (DNA): TGTGCCAGCAGTAATTCGCGGGGGGGCCATTGGGTCTACGAGCAGTACTTC. This codes for CASSNSRGGHWVYEQYF. Looking up the rest from reference TRBV2 and TRBJ2-7 gives the full variable domain: EPEVTQTPSHQVTQMGQEVILRCVPISNHLYFYWYRQILGQKVEFLVSFYNNEISEKSEIFDDQFSVERPDGSNFTLKIRSTKLEDSAMYFCASSNSRGGHWVYEQYFGPGTRLTVT.

The rearrangement links TRBV5-5 to TRBJ1-1, with 7 bases lining up with TRBD1. The CDR3 has 14 residues. J gave up 11 bases and V 4 bases, and 14 bases lay outside the gene matches. Germline values: CDR1 SGHKS, CDR2 YYEKEE (reference sequence). CDR3 in DNA: TGTGCCAGCAGCATCCTCCCGGGACAGCCGGCGGCTTTCTTT. It is translated as CASSILPGQPAAFF.

This chain connects TRBV9 to TRBJ2-5; 9 bases fit TRBD1. J lost 4 bases, V lost 0 bases, and 10 bases had no gene match. Germline CDR1 reads SGDLS; CDR2 reads YYNGEE. The CDR3 consists of 17 residues. The CDR3 DNA reads as TGTGCCAGCAGCGTAGTCGGCTTCGGACAGGGGCGAGAGACCCAGTACTTC. Its translation: CASSVVGFGQGRETQYF.

The V and J genes are TRBV19 and TRBJ2-5; 8 bases are a match to TRBD1. This CDR3 comprises 14 residues. The V segment lost 6 bases and the J segment 5 bases; nucleotides outside the gene matches: 8. Per germline, CDR1 LNHDA and CDR2 SQIVND (reference sequence). CDR3 region: CASSRTGSEETQYF. For the CDR3, the DNA is TGTGCCAGTAGCCGGACAGGGTCCGAGGAGACCCAGTACTTC.

The rearrangement links TRBV5-1 to TRBJ1-5, with D possibly matching TRBD1 (6 bases). This CDR3 is built from 14 residues. V was pared by 0 bases and J by 3 bases, with 7 bases between. CDR1 is SGHRS, CDR2 YFSETQ, per germline. The CDR3 loop reads CASSLGTDNQPQHF. The CDR3 nucleotides read TGCGCCAGCAGCTTGGGGACAGACAATCAGCCCCAGCATTTT.

The chain recombines TRBV28 with TRBJ1-5, with 8 bases aligning to TRBD1. V lost 3 bases, J lost 3 bases, and 7 bases stayed unmatched. The CDR3 is made up of 16 amino acids. Germline V lookup: CDR1 MDHEN, CDR2 SYDVKM. This CDR3 is CASSLNPGQDNQPQHF. In DNA, the CDR3 is TGTGCCAGCAGTTTGAATCCGGGACAGGACAATCAGCCCCAGCATTTT.

The genes are TRBV5-5 and TRBJ2-2, with TRBD1 matching over 7 bases. Losses at the gene ends were 2 bases for V and 7 bases for J; bases not matched to a gene: 8. Germline values: CDR1 SGHKS, CDR2 YYEKEE (reference sequence). The CDR3 contains 15 residues. CDR3 protein: CASSLPGQFVGELFF. CDR3 DNA: TGTGCCAGCAGCTTACCGGGACAGTTTGTCGGGGAGCTGTTTTTT. Together with reference TRBV5-5 and TRBJ2-2, the CDR3 gives the full variable domain: DAGVTQSPTHLIKTRGQQVTLRCSPISGHKSVSWYQQVLGQGPQFIFQYYEKEERGRGNFPDRFSARQFPNYSSELNVNALLLGDSALYLCASSLPGQFVGELFFGEGSRLTVL.

This chain connects TRBV7-9 to TRBJ1-4; a possible D gene is TRBD1 (5 bases). Germline loops: CDR1 SEHNR, CDR2 FQNEAQ (reference sequence). The germline V and J ends were trimmed by 5 bases and 8 bases, with 12 bases remaining between them. The CDR3 has 13 amino acids. In nucleotides, the CDR3 is TGTGCCAGCAGCGCGGTGAAGGGGGAAAAACTGTTTTTT. As protein: CASSAVKGEKLFF.

The genes are TRBV28 and TRBJ2-2; TRBD2 aligns across 7 bases. CDR3 length equals 15 residues. The germline CDR1 and CDR2 sequences are MDHEN and SYDVKM. With V trimmed by 6 bases and J by 2 bases, 6 bases remained unmatched. CDR3 sequence: CASSPGGINTGELFF. In nucleotides, the CDR3 is TGTGCCAGCAGCCCGGGGGGTATTAACACCGGGGAGCTGTTTTTT.

This sequence joins TRBV5-1 and TRBJ1-1; 8 bases match TRBD1. The CDR3 runs to 17 residues. V trimming: 4 bases; J trimming: 5 bases; junction bases outside the gene matches: 16. The germline V gene has CDR1 SGHRS and CDR2 YFSETQ. DNA of the CDR3: TGCGCCAGCAGCCTCCCTCCCTCTACTCACAGGGGGACTGAAGCTTTCTTT. Protein product: CASSLPPSTHRGTEAFF. The full variable domain, its missing parts supplied by reference TRBV5-1 and TRBJ1-1, is KAGVTQTPRYLIKTRGQQVTLSCSPISGHRSVSWYQQTPGQGLQFLFEYFSETQRNKGNFPGRFSGRQFSNSRSEMNVSTLELGDSALYLCASSLPPSTHRGTEAFFGQGTRLTVV.

The chain carries TRBV3-1 (or the pseudogene TRBV3-2) and TRBJ2-7; unclear D gene. The CDR3 has 13 residues. V gave up 1 base and J gave up 6 bases, with 10 bases separating them. Germline values: CDR1 LGHDT, CDR2 YNNKEL (reference sequence). DNA of the CDR3: TGTGCCAGCAGCCAAGTCCCACAGACCGAGCAGTACTTC. It encodes CASSQVPQTEQYF.

The CDR3 region is CASGFQQGATEAFF. In nucleotides, the CDR3 is TGTGCCAGCGGATTCCAACAGGGGGCTACTGAAGCTTTCTTT. The V gene is TRBV6-5, the J gene TRBJ1-1; 9 bases line up with TRBD1. The V segment lost 8 bases and the J segment 5 bases; nucleotides outside the gene matches: 9. The CDR3 has 14 amino acids. Germline loops: CDR1 MNHEY, CDR2 SVGAGI.

This clone was recorded a few times. In DNA form, the CDR3 reads TGTGCCAGCAGCCCGAGACAGGGCTCTGGAAACACCATATATTTT. It yields the protein CASSPRQGSGNTIYF. The V and J genes are TRBV9 and TRBJ1-3; 7 bases line up with TRBD1. The germline V gene encodes CDR1 SGDLS and CDR2 YYNGEE. J was trimmed by 0 bases and V by 4 bases; bases with no gene match: 4. The CDR3 length is 15 residues.

The rearrangement uses TRBV28 and TRBJ1-2; TRBD1 matches at 9 bases. The ends lost 2 bases at V and 3 bases at J; junction bases unmatched: 7. This CDR3 is built from 16 residues. Germline assignment: CDR1 MDHEN and CDR2 SYDVKM. CDR3 in DNA: TGTGCCAGCAGTTTAGGAGGACAGGGGAGAGACTATGGCTACACCTTC. Its protein is CASSLGGQGRDYGYTF.

The genes are TRBV3-1 (or the pseudogene TRBV3-2) and TRBJ2-3; possible D gene TRBD2, 6 bases. Germline V CDR1 and CDR2: LGHDT, YNNKEL (reference sequence). The CDR3 is 16 amino acids. The germline V and J ends were trimmed by 2 bases and 5 bases, with 17 bases remaining between them. In nucleotides, the CDR3 is TGTGCCAGCAGCCAAAGAGGGCGGTGGGGGGTAGATACGCAGTATTTT. It is translated as CASSQRGRWGVDTQYF.

The sample holds a few counts of this clone. The chain combines TRBV9 with TRBJ2-5, with D possibly being TRBD1 (6 bases). The CDR3 loop spans 16 amino acids. The V and J ends lost 3 bases and 5 bases respectively, with 20 bases between them. Germline CDR1 is SGDLS and CDR2 is YYNGEE. Here the CDR3 reads CASSEQGTQLGETQYF. The CDR3, as DNA: TGTGCCAGCAGCGAACAGGGAACCCAGCTTGGGGAGACCCAGTACTTC.

This clone was found once. V gene TRBV27 combines with J gene TRBJ1-4, with TRBD1 identical over 7 bases. CDR1 and CDR2 from the germline V gene are MNHEY and SMNVEV (reference sequence). Germline trimming cut 5 bases from V and 5 bases from J; bases unmatched to any gene: 5. The length of the CDR3 is 14 residues. DNA of the CDR3: TGTGCCAGCAGTCCGACAGGGCGAAATGAAAAACTGTTTTTT. It yields the protein CASSPTGRNEKLFF.

The sample holds a few counts of this clone. V is TRBV18 and J is TRBJ1-2; 9 positions agree with TRBD1. The CDR3 has 15 residues. V lost 5 bases to trimming and J lost 2 bases; unmatched junction nucleotides: 6. The germline gives CDR1 KGHSH, CDR2 LQKENI. The CDR3 loop reads CASSSGTGKNYGYTF. The CDR3 region has the DNA TGTGCCAGCTCATCGGGGACAGGGAAAAACTATGGCTACACCTTC. Combining the CDR3 with reference TRBV18 and TRBJ1-2 gives the whole variable domain NAGVMQNPRHLVRRRGQEARLRCSPMKGHSHVYWYRQLPEEGLKFMVYLQKENIIDESGMPKERFSAEFPKEGPSILRIQQVVRGDSAAYFCASSSGTGKNYGYTFGSGTRLTVV.

Only one count was recorded for this clone. This chain joins TRBV27 and TRBJ2-4, with 7 bases matching TRBD1. The length of the CDR3 is 15 residues. With V trimmed by 10 bases and J by 1 base, 10 bases remained unmatched. The germline V gene encodes CDR1 MNHEY and CDR2 SMNVEV (reference sequence). Here the CDR3 DNA reads TGTGCCAAAAAGCGTACAGGGGAGGCCAAAAACATTCAGTACTTC. This gives the protein CAKKRTGEAKNIQYF.

The chain combines TRBV3-1 (or the pseudogene TRBV3-2) with TRBJ1-1; no clear D gene. The length of the CDR3 is 15 residues. Germline CDR1 and CDR2: LGHDT and YNNKEL (reference sequence). Trimming took off 1 base at V and 11 bases at J, with 20 bases between the two ends. The CDR3 nucleotides are TGTGCCAGCAGCCAAGCGGAGCTTACGCCCTCGGGTGCTTTCTTT. Translation gives CASSQAELTPSGAFF.

The chain is built from TRBV28 and TRBJ2-2; 7 nucleotides match TRBD2. Germline trimming cut 5 bases from V and 5 bases from J; bases unmatched to any gene: 2. The CDR3 consists of 13 residues. The germline gives CDR1 MDHEN, CDR2 SYDVKM. The CDR3 coding sequence is TGTGCCAGCAGTGTCGGGGGGACCGGGGAGCTGTTTTTT. It is translated as CASSVGGTGELFF.

The rearrangement uses TRBV5-1 and TRBJ2-1, with D possibly TRBD2 on 6 matching bases. Germline loops: CDR1 SGHRS, CDR2 YFSETQ. Trimming shortened V by 0 bases and J by 8 bases, and 15 bases separated the two germline ends. The length of the CDR3 is 15 residues. CDR3 sequence reads: CASSLEASAFDEQFF. The DNA for the CDR3 is TGCGCCAGCAGCTTGGAGGCTAGCGCGTTCGATGAGCAGTTCTTC.

The rearrangement joins TRBV15 to TRBJ2-1; D perhaps matches TRBD1 (5 bases). Per the germline V gene, CDR1 is LNHNV and CDR2 is YYDKDF (reference sequence). V lost 0 bases, J lost 1 base, and 7 bases lay in between. CDR3 size: 15 residues. The CDR3 here is CATSREDSSYNEQFF. CDR3 DNA sequence: TGTGCCACCAGCAGAGAAGACAGTTCCTACAATGAGCAGTTCTTC.

This rearrangement joins TRBV6-4 to TRBJ2-1; 8 bases agree with TRBD1. The length of the CDR3 is 12 residues. The V segment lost 10 bases and the J segment 6 bases; nucleotides outside the gene matches: 5. Germline-derived CDR1 and CDR2 are MRHNA and SNTAGT. CDR3 loop: CATGQGGNEQFF. The CDR3 nucleotides read TGTGCCACTGGACAGGGTGGCAATGAGCAGTTCTTC.

The CDR3 loop is CATSVRAPTNEQFF. The CDR3 DNA reads as TGTGCCACCAGTGTCAGGGCTCCTACCAATGAGCAGTTCTTC. This chain uses TRBV24-1 with TRBJ2-1; TRBD1 might be the D (5 bases). Germline CDR1 is KGHDR and CDR2 is SFDVKD. The CDR3 covers 14 residues. With 5 bases removed from V and 6 bases from J, the gap between germline ends came to 13 bases.